The rows below give T cell receptor beta chains drawn from one sample of a study of blood T cell repertoires in COVID-19. TCRdb's copy holds only in-frame clones and misses some; the assay was immunoSEQ multiplex PCR. The data hold fewer than 400,000 clones, with around nine tenths observed a single time. The material sequenced was PBMCs or T cells enriched from blood (not recorded which). The receptors here all came from a woman aged 45-65 years who had recovered from COVID-19. Each CDR3 is given with its conserved first and last residue. A D gene is named only where the DNA matches it firmly. Size is omitted from some rows. Given values are once, few, many or a class for expanded clones.

v_call	d_call	clone_size	j_call	cdr3_nt	cdr3_aa
TRBV9	.	.	TRBJ2-1	TGTGCCAGCAGCCCCCTTTACCTGATACTAAACAATGAGCAGTTCTTC	CASSPLYLILNNEQFF
TRBV4-1	.	once	TRBJ1-4	TGCGCCAGCAGCCAAGGGTGGGCAGCAACTAATGAAAAACTGTTTTTT	CASSQGWAATNEKLFF
TRBV24-1	.	.	TRBJ2-5	TGTGCCACCAGTGATTCCGATTCTCGGAGGTACTTC	CATSDSDSRRYF
TRBV28	TRBD1	.	TRBJ1-5	TGTGCCAGCAGTTTTAGAGGGACAGTTCGGTCCTCTGGCAATCAGCCCCAGCATTTT	CASSFRGTVRSSGNQPQHF
TRBV5-8	.	.	TRBJ1-2	TGTGCCAGCAGCCAGAACAGGGTTCGTGGCTACACCTTC	CASSQNRVRGYTF
TRBV28	.	.	TRBJ1-2	TGTGCCAGCTTACCAGGGGCGTGGGTGGGCTACACCTTC	CASLPGAWVGYTF
TRBV7-9	TRBD1	.	TRBJ1-2	TGTGCCAGCAGCACCCTAACCGGGACAGGGGGCCACTATGGCTACACCTTC	CASSTLTGTGGHYGYTF
TRBV5-1	.	once	TRBJ1-6	TGCGCCAGCAGCTGGGGCGTCCCTAATTCACCCCTCCACTTT	CASSWGVPNSPLHF
TRBV19	TRBD1	.	TRBJ2-3	TGTGCCAGCCAGACAGGGGGTGGCACAGATACGCAGTATTTT	CASQTGGGTDTQYF
TRBV20-1	.	once	TRBJ1-1	TGCAGTGCTCGCGAGAACACTGAAGCTTTCTTT	CSARENTEAFF
TRBV7-8	.	.	TRBJ1-5	TGTGCCAGCAGCTTAACCCTGACAGATCAGCCCCAGCATTTT	CASSLTLTDQPQHF
TRBV6-1	.	.	TRBJ1-2	TGTGCCAGCAGTGAAAGCGTGACGGCCCGGGACTACACCTTC	CASSESVTARDYTF
TRBV28	.	.	TRBJ2-7	TGTGCCAGCAACGGGACACCAAGCTCCTACGAGCAGTACTTC	CASNGTPSSYEQYF
TRBV7-2	.	.	TRBJ2-3	TGTGCCAGCAGCTTATGGGCGGGGACGCGCACAGATACGCAGTATTTT	CASSLWAGTRTDTQYF
TRBV21-1	.	once	TRBJ2-3	TGTGCCAGCAGCAAATTCTTGGGGCAGGCCCCCACAGATACGCAGTATTTT	CASSKFLGQAPTDTQYF
TRBV19	TRBD1	.	TRBJ2-7	TGTGCCAGTAGTACCCCAGAGGTGACAGGGAATTCCTACGAGCAGTACTTC	CASSTPEVTGNSYEQYF
TRBV3-1/TRBV3-2	.	.	TRBJ2-3	TGTGCCAGCAGCCAAGACGGTAGGGGGTCGGGTACAGATACGCAGTATTTT	CASSQDGRGSGTDTQYF
TRBV29-1	TRBD1	.	TRBJ1-2	TGCAGCGTTGAAGACGGGACAGGCTATGGCTACACCTTC	CSVEDGTGYGYTF
TRBV2	.	.	TRBJ2-2	TGTGCCAGCGTGGGACAACCTGCGAACACCGGGGAGCTGTTTTTT	CASVGQPANTGELFF
TRBV4-3	.	.	TRBJ1-5	TGCGCCAGCAGCCAAGATCCGGTTAGCAATCAGCCCCAGCATTTT	CASSQDPVSNQPQHF
TRBV4-3	TRBD1	.	TRBJ1-1	TGCGCCAGCAGCCAAGAATGGGACAGGGGAACTGAAGCTTTCTTT	CASSQEWDRGTEAFF
TRBV5-8	.	.	TRBJ2-7	TGTGCCAGCAGCTTGTACCCGGGTTACGAGCAGTACTTC	CASSLYPGYEQYF
TRBV7-6	.	few	TRBJ1-3	TGTGCCAGCAGCCCCCTCGGGGGAGGTCCAAACACCATATATTTT	CASSPLGGGPNTIYF
TRBV7-6	TRBD1	.	TRBJ2-7	TGTGCCAGCAGCACCGGGACAGGGGTATACGAGCAGTACTTC	CASSTGTGVYEQYF
TRBV28	TRBD2	.	TRBJ2-7	TGTGCCAGCAGTTTAGGGCAGGGAGGGGCGTACTTC	CASSLGQGGAYF
TRBV10-2	TRBD1	.	TRBJ1-3	TGCGCCAGCAGACAGGGGGCCTCTGGAAACACCATATATTTT	CASRQGASGNTIYF
TRBV2	.	.	TRBJ1-5	TGTGCCAGCAGTGCGCTTCTACAGATTAGCAATCAGCCCCAGCATTTT	CASSALLQISNQPQHF
TRBV5-1	TRBD1	few	TRBJ2-7	TGCGCCAGCAGCTTGTCAGGGGGCTCCTACGAGCAGTACTTC	CASSLSGGSYEQYF
TRBV27	TRBD1	.	TRBJ1-5	TGTGCCAGCAGTCGGACAGGCCTCGGTCAGCCCCAGCATTTT	CASSRTGLGQPQHF
TRBV5-1	.	once	TRBJ2-7	TGCGCCAGCAGCTTGAGTCTTGGCCCTTCTCCATACGAGCAGTACTTC	CASSLSLGPSPYEQYF
TRBV6-1	.	many	TRBJ2-3	TGTGCCAGCAGTGAACAGGGCACAGATACGCAGTATTTT	CASSEQGTDTQYF
TRBV6-5	.	.	TRBJ1-5	TGTGCCAGCAGCGGGGATCGCAATCAGCCCCAGCATTTT	CASSGDRNQPQHF
TRBV2	.	.	TRBJ2-1	TGTGCCAGCAGTGAAGTACTTCTGGGAGGTGAGCAGTTCTTC	CASSEVLLGGEQFF
TRBV21-1	.	.	TRBJ1-3	TGTGCCAGCAGCAAAGTAACGACAAGGGGGAATGGAAACACCATATATTTT	CASSKVTTRGNGNTIYF
TRBV3-1/TRBV3-2	.	once	TRBJ2-2	TGTGCCAGCAGCCACCGTACCGGGGAGCTGTTTTTT	CASSHRTGELFF
TRBV19	.	.	TRBJ1-5	TGTGCCAGTAGTATGGGGGCATCCCGCCAGCCCCAGCATTTT	CASSMGASRQPQHF
TRBV3-1/TRBV3-2	TRBD1	once	TRBJ1-4	TGTGCCAGCAGCCAAGATCGAAACAGGGGACTGTTTTTT	CASSQDRNRGLFF
TRBV28	.	.	TRBJ1-1	TGTGCCAGCAGTTTGGGGGGGGTGAACACTGAAGCTTTCTTT	CASSLGGVNTEAFF
TRBV7-9	TRBD2	.	TRBJ2-7	TGTGCCAGCAGCTTAGCCGGGACTAGTTACGAGCAGTACTTC	CASSLAGTSYEQYF
TRBV7-2	TRBD1	once	TRBJ1-2	TGTGCCAGCAGCAGGACAGGGACGGATGGCTACACCTTC	CASSRTGTDGYTF
TRBV20-1	.	.	TRBJ1-5	TGCAGTGCTAGTCACGGGAGGGGAGGCCCACGAAGTAATAGCAATCAGCCCCAGCATTTT	CSASHGRGGPRSNSNQPQHF
TRBV6-5	.	few	TRBJ1-4	TGTGCCAGCAGGGGCGGGGGGTTCAGTGAAAAACTGTTTTTT	CASRGGGFSEKLFF
TRBV24-1	.	.	TRBJ1-4	TGTGCCACCAGCGGGTTGGACCGGGGGAATGAAAAACTGTTTTTT	CATSGLDRGNEKLFF
TRBV18	TRBD1	.	TRBJ1-1	TGTGCCAGCTCACTAGGACAGGGGGCGGGCACTGAAGCTTTCTTT	CASSLGQGAGTEAFF
TRBV30	.	.	TRBJ1-1	TGTGCCTGGGATACCGGGGTTAACACTGAAGCTTTCTTT	CAWDTGVNTEAFF
TRBV7-2	.	.	TRBJ2-1	TGTGCCAGCAGCCCCGTGGTAGTGCTTTACAATGAGCAGTTCTTC	CASSPVVVLYNEQFF
TRBV13	.	.	TRBJ2-3	TGTGCCAGCAGCTTAGGCCTAAATGATTTTACTAACACAGATACGCAGTATTTT	CASSLGLNDFTNTDTQYF
TRBV10-3	.	once	TRBJ1-4	TGTGCCATCGGGCAGGCCAATGAAAAACTGTTTTTT	CAIGQANEKLFF
TRBV13	.	.	TRBJ1-1	TGTGCCAGCAGCTTAACCCCCAGGGGTTCGAACACTGAAGCTTTCTTT	CASSLTPRGSNTEAFF